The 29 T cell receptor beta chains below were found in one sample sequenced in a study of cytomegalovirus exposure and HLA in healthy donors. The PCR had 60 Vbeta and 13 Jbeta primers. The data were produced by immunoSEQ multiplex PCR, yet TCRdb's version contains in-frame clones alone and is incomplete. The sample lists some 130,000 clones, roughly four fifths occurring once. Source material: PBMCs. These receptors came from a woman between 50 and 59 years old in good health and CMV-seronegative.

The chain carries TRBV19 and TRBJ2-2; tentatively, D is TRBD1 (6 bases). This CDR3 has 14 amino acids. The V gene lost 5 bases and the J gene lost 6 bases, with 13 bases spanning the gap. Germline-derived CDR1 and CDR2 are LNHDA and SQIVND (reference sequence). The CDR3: CASSSVRGAGELFF. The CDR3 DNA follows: TGTGCCAGTAGTTCGGTCAGGGGCGCCGGGGAGCTGTTTTTT.

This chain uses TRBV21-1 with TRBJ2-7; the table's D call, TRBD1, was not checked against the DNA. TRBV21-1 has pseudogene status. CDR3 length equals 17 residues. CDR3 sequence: CASSNWRGQGSSYEQYV. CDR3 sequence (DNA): TGTGCCAGCAGCAATTGGAGGGGACAGGGGAGCTCCTACGAGCAGTACGTC.

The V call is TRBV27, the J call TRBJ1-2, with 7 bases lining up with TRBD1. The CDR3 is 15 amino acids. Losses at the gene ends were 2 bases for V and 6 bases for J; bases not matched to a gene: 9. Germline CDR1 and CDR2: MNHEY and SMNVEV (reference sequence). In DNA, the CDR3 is TGTGCCAGCAGTTTAGAGGCAGGGGGAAGAAATGGCTACACCTTC. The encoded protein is CASSLEAGGRNGYTF.

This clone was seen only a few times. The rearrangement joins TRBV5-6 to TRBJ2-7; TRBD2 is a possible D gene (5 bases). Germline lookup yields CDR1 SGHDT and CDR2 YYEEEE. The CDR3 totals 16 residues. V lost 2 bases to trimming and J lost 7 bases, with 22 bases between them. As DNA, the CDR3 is TGTGCCAGCAGCTTTAGGATGGTTCTCCTCGGGGTTGAGCAGTACTTC. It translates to CASSFRMVLLGVEQYF.

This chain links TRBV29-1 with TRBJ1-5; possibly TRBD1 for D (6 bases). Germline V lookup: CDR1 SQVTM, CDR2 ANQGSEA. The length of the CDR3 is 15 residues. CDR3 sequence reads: CLASGGALVNQPQHF. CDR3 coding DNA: TGCCTCGCTAGCGGGGGGGCACTGGTCAATCAGCCCCAGCATTTT.

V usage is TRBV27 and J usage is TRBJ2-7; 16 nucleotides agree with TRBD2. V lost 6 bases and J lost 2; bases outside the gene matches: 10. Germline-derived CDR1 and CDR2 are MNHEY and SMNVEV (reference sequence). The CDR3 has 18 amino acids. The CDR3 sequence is CASSSPGLAGGPPYEQYF. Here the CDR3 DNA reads TGTGCCAGCAGCTCGCCGGGACTAGCGGGAGGGCCCCCCTACGAGCAGTACTTC.

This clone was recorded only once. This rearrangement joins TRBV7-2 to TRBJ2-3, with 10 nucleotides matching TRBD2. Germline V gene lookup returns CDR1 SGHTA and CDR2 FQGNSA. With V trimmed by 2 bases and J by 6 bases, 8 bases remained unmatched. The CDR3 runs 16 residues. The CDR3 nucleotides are TGTGCCAGCAGCTTAAGTCCAGCGGGAGGGCAGGATACGCAGTATTTT. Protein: CASSLSPAGGQDTQYF.

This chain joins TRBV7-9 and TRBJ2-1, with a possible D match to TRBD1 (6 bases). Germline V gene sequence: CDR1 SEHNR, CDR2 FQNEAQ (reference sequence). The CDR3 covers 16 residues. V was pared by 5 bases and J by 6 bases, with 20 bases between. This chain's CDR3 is CASSGYGQTIFNEQFF. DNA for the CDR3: TGTGCCAGCAGCGGATACGGACAGACCATTTTCAATGAGCAGTTCTTC.

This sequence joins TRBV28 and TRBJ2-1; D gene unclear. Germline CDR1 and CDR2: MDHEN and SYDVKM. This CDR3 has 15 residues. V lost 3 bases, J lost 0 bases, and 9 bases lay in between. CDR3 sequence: CASSFYLSSYNEQFF. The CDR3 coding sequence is TGTGCCAGCAGTTTCTACTTGAGCTCCTACAATGAGCAGTTCTTC.

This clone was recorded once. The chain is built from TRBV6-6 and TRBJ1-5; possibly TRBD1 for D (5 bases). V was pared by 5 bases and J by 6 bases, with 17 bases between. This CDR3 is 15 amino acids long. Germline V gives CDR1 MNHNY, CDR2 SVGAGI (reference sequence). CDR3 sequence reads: CASSNPGRVGQPQHF. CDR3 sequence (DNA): TGTGCCAGCAGTAACCCGGGCAGGGTTGGTCAGCCCCAGCATTTT.

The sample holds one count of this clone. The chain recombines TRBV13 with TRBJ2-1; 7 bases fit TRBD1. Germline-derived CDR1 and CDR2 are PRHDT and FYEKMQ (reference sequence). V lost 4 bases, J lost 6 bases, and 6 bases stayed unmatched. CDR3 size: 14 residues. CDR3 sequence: CASSSRDRPNEQFF. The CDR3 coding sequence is TGTGCCAGCAGCTCCCGGGACAGACCCAATGAGCAGTTCTTC. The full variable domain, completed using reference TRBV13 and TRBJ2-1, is AAGVIQSPRHLIKEKRETATLKCYPIPRHDTVYWYQQGPGQDPQFLISFYEKMQSDKGSIPDRFSAQQFSDYHSELNMSSLELGDSALYFCASSSRDRPNEQFFGPGTRLTVL.

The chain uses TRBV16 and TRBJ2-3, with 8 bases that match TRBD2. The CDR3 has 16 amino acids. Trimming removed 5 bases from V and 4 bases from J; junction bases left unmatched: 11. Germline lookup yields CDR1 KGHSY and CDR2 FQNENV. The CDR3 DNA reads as TGTGCCAGCAGCGCTCCCGTAGCGGGGATCGCAGATACGCAGTATTTT. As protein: CASSAPVAGIADTQYF.

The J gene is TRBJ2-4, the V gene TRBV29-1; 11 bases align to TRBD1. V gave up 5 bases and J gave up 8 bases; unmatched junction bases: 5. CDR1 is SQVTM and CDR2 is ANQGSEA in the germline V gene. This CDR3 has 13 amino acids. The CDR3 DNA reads TGCAGCGTTAGGGACAGGGGGTTCGACATTCAGTACTTC. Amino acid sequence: CSVRDRGFDIQYF.

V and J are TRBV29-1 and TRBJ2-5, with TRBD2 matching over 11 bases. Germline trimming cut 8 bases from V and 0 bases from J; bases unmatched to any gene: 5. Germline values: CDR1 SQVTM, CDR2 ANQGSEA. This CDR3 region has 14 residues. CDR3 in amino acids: CSPRLAGNQETQYF. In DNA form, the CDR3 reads TGCAGCCCCCGACTAGCGGGAAACCAAGAGACCCAGTACTTC.

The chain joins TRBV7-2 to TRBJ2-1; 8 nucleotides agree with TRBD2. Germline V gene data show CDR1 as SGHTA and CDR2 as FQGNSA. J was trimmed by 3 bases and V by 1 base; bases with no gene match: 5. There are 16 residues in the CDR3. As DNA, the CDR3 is TGTGCCAGCAGCTTAGGGGGCGGGAGGTTCTACAATGAGCAGTTCTTC. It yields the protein CASSLGGGRFYNEQFF.

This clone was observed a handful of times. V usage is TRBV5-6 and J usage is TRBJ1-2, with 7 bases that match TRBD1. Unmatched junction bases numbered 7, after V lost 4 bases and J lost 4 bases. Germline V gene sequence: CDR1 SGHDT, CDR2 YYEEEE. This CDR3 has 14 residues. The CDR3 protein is CASSTRDRSYGYTF. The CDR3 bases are TGTGCCAGCAGCACCCGGGACAGATCCTATGGCTACACCTTC.

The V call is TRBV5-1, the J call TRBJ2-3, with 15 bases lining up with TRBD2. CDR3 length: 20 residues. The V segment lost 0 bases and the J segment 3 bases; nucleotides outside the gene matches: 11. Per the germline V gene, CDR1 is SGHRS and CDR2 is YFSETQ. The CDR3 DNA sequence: TGCGCCAGCAGCTTGGTCCGTGGGACTAGCGGGAGGCATGTTACAGATACGCAGTATTTT. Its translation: CASSLVRGTSGRHVTDTQYF.

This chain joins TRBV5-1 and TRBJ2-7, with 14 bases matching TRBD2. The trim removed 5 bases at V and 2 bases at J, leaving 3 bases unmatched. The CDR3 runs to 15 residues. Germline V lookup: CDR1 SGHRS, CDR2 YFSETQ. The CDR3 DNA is TGCGCCAGCAGTCCGGGACTAGCGGGAGCCTACGAGCAGTACTTC. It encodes CASSPGLAGAYEQYF. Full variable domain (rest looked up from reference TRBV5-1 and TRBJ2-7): KAGVTQTPRYLIKTRGQQVTLSCSPISGHRSVSWYQQTPGQGLQFLFEYFSETQRNKGNFPGRFSGRQFSNSRSEMNVSTLELGDSALYLCASSPGLAGAYEQYFGPGTRLTVT.

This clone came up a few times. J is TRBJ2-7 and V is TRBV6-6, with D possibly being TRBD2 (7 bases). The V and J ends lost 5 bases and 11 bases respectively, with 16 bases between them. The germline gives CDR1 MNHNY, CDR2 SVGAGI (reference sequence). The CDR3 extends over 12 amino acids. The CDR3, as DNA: TGTGCCAGCAGTCTCGGTGGGGGGGGCGAGTACTTC. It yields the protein CASSLGGGGEYF.

CDR3 residues: CASSWSAGQSNQPQHF. DNA of the CDR3: TGTGCCAGCAGTTGGTCGGCGGGACAGAGCAATCAGCCCCAGCATTTT. V usage is TRBV28 and J usage is TRBJ1-5, with 7 bases aligning to TRBD1. The CDR3 loop spans 16 amino acids. The V segment lost 4 bases and the J segment 1 base; nucleotides outside the gene matches: 7. In germline, CDR1 is MDHEN, CDR2 SYDVKM.

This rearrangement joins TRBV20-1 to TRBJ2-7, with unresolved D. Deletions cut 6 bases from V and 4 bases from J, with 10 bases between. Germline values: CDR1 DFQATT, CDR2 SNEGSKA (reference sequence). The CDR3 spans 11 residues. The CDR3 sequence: CSASPGYEQYF. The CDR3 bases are TGCAGTGCCTCTCCCGGGTACGAGCAGTACTTC.

The CDR3 spells CASSLRSSRVPTYEQYF. For the CDR3, the DNA is TGTGCCAGCAGCTTAAGGTCTTCTCGGGTACCGACCTACGAGCAGTACTTC. This chain connects TRBV7-2 to TRBJ2-7; no clear D gene. V was cut by 2 bases and J by 2 bases, with 19 bases left in between. CDR1 and CDR2 from the germline V gene are SGHTA and FQGNSA. There are 17 residues in the CDR3.

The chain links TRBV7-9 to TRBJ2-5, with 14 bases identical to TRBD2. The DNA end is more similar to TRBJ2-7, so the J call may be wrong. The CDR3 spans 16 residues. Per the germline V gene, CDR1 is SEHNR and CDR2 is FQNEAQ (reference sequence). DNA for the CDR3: TGTGCCAGCAGCTCCGGACTAGCGGGAGGTTTTGGCGAGCAGTACTTC. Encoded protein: CASSSGLAGGFGEQYF.

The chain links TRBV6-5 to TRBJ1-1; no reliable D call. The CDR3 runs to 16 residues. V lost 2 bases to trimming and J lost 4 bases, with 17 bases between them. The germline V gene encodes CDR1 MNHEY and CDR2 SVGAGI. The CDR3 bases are TGTGCCAGCAGTTACGTATCACAGAGCACTAGCACTGAAGCTTTCTTT. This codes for CASSYVSQSTSTEAFF.

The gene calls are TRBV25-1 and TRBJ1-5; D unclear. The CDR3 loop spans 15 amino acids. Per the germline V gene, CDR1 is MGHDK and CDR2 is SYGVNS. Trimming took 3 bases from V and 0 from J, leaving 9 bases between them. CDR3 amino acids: CASSDRTSSNQPQHF. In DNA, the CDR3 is TGTGCCAGCAGTGACCGGACTTCTAGCAATCAGCCCCAGCATTTT.

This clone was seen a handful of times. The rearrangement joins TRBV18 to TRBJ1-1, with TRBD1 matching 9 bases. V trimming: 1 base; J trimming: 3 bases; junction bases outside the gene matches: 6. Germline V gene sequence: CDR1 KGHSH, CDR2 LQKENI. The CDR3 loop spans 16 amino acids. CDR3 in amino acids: CASSPQTGGVDTEAFF. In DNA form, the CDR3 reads TGTGCCAGCTCACCACAAACAGGGGGCGTTGACACTGAAGCTTTCTTT.

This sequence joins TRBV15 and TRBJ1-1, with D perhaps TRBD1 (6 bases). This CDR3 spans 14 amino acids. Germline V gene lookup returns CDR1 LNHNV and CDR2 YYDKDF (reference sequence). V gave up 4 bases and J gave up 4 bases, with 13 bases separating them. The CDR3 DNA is TGTGCCACCAGCAAGGGGGGGCTGGCCACTGAAGCTTTCTTT. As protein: CATSKGGLATEAFF.

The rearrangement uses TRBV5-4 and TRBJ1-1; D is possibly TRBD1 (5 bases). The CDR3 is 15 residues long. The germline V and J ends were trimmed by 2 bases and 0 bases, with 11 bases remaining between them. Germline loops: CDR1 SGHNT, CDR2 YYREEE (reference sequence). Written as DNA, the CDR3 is TGTGCCAGCAGCTTTGTCGGCAGGGTGAACACTGAAGCTTTCTTT. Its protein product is CASSFVGRVNTEAFF.

CDR3 DNA sequence: TGTGCCAGCAGCTTAGCGGGAGGGCCGTATGAGCAGTTCTTC. It encodes CASSLAGGPYEQFF. The rearrangement joins TRBV7-9 to TRBJ2-1; 7 bases are a match to TRBD2. CDR3 length: 14 amino acids. Per the germline V gene, CDR1 is SEHNR and CDR2 is FQNEAQ (reference sequence). Losses at the gene ends were 0 bases for V and 8 bases for J; bases not matched to a gene: 4.